The table lists the clone carrying this TCR beta chain with many counts. This sample is part of a study of T cell repertoires in cytomegalovirus infection. Germline lookup yields CDR1 SEHNR and CDR2 FQNEAQ (reference sequence). J gave up 5 bases and V 7 bases, and 4 bases lay outside the gene matches. The CDR3 runs 12 residues. TCRdb processed the reads anew with MiXCR; each CDR3 protein has one entry. The sample carries fewer than 250,000 distinct CDR3 sequences, 22% recorded once. The gene calls are TRBV7-9 and TRBJ1-1; 7 positions match TRBD1. Material for sequencing was CD8+ T cells from PBMCs. This TCR derives from a human donor in good health (CMV status not recorded). Some clones in this sample may be carry-over from other donors' samples. The CDR3 region is CASTPGGTEAFF. The CDR3 DNA is TGTGCCAGCACCCCAGGGGGGACTGAAGCTTTCTTT.